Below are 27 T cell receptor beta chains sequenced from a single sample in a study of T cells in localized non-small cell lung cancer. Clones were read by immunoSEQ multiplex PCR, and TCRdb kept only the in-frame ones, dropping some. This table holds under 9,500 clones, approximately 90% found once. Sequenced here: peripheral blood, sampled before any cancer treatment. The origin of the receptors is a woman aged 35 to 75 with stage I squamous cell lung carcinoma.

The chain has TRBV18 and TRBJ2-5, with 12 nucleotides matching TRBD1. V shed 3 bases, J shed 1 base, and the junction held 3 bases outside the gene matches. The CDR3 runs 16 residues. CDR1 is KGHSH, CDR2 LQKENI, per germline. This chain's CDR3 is CASSPGTGGTQETQYF. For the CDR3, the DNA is TGTGCCAGCTCACCCGGGACAGGGGGCACCCAAGAGACCCAGTACTTC.

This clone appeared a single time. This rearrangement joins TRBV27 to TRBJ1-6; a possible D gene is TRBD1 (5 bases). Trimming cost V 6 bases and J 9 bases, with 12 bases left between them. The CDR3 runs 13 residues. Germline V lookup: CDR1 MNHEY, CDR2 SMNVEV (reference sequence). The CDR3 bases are TGTGCCAGCAGGGACAACTCAATTTCACCCCTCCACTTT. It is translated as CASRDNSISPLHF.

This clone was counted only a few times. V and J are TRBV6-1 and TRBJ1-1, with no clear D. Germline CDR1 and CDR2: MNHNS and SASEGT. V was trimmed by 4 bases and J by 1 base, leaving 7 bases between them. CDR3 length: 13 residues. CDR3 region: CASSGPANTEAFF. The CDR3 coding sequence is TGTGCCAGCAGTGGCCCAGCGAACACTGAAGCTTTCTTT.

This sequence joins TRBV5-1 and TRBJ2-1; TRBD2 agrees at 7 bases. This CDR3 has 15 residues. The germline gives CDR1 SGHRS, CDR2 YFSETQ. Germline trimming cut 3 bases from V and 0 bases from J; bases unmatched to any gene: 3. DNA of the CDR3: TGCGCCAGCAGCTCGGGGGGTACCTCCTACAATGAGCAGTTCTTC. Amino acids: CASSSGGTSYNEQFF.

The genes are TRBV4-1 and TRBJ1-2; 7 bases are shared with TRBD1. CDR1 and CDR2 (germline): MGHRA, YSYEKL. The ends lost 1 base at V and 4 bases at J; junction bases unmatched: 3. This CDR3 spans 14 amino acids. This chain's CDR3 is CASSQARDSYGYTF. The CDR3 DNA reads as TGCGCCAGCAGCCAAGCGAGGGACAGCTATGGCTACACCTTC.

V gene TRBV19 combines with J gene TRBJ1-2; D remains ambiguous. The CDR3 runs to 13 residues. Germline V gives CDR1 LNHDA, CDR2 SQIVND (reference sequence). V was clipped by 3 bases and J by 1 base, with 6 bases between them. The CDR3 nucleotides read TGTGCCAGTAGTATTGGGGTTAACTATGGCTACACCTTC. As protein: CASSIGVNYGYTF.

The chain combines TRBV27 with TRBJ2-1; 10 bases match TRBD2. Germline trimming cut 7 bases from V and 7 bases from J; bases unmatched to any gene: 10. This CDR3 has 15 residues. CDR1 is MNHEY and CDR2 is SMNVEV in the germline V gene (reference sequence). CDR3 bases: TGTGCCAGCAACCTAGATAGCGGGGGGAGGAATGAGCAGTTCTTC. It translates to CASNLDSGGRNEQFF.

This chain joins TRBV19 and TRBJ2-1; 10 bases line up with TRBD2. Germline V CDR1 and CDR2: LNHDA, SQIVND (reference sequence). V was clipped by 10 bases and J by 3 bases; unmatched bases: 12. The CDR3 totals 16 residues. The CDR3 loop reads CATQRTLAGGYNEQFF. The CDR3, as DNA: TGTGCCACCCAACGGACTTTAGCGGGGGGCTACAATGAGCAGTTCTTC.

The CDR3 bases are TGTGCCAGCAGTGCGGACGGCTACGAGCAGTACTTC. It yields the protein CASSADGYEQYF. The chain couples TRBV25-1 to TRBJ2-7, with D unclear. The CDR3 covers 12 residues. Trimming shortened V by 4 bases and J by 3 bases, and 7 bases separated the two germline ends. Germline CDR1 and CDR2: MGHDK and SYGVNS.

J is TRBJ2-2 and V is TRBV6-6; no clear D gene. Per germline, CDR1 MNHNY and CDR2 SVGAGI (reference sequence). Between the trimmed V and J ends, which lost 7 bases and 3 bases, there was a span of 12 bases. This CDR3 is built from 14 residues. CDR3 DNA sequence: TGTGCCAGCAATCGAGCCCGGGACACCGGGGAGCTGTTTTTT. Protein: CASNRARDTGELFF.

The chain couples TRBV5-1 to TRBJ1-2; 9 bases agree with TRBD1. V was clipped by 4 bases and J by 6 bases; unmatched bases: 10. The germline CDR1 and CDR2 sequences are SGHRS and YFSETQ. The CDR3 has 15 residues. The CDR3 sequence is CASSTPTGGTNGYTF. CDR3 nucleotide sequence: TGCGCCAGCAGCACACCGACAGGGGGGACTAATGGCTACACCTTC. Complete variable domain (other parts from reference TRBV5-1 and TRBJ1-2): KAGVTQTPRYLIKTRGQQVTLSCSPISGHRSVSWYQQTPGQGLQFLFEYFSETQRNKGNFPGRFSGRQFSNSRSEMNVSTLELGDSALYLCASSTPTGGTNGYTFGSGTRLTVV.

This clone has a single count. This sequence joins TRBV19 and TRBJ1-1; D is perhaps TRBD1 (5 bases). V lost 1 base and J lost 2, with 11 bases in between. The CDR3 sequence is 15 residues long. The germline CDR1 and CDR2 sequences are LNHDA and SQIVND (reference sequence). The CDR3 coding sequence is TGTGCCAGTAGTATAGTCGGGACGGGAAACACTGAAGCTTTCTTT. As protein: CASSIVGTGNTEAFF.

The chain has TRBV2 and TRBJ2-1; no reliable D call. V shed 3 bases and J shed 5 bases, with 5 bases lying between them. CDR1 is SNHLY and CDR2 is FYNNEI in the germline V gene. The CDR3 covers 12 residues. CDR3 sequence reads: CASSDSHNEQFF. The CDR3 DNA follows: TGTGCCAGCAGTGATAGCCACAATGAGCAGTTCTTC.

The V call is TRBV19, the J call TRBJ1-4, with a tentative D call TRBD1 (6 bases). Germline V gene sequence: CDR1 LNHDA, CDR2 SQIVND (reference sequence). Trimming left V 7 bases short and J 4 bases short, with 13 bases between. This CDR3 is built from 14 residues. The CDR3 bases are TGTGCCAGTACCCGACAGGCAGATAATGAAAAACTGTTTTTT. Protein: CASTRQADNEKLFF.

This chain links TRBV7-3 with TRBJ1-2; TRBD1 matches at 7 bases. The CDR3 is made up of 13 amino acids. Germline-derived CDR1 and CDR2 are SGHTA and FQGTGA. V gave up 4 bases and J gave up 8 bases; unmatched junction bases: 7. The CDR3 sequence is CASSSRTGEGYTF. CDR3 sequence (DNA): TGTGCCAGCAGCTCCCGGACAGGAGAAGGCTACACCTTC.

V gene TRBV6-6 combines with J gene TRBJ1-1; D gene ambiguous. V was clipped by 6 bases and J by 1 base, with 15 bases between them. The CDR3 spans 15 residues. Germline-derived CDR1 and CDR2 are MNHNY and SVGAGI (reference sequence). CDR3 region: CASSAHPTGNTEAFF. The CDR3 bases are TGTGCCAGCAGCGCCCATCCGACGGGGAACACTGAAGCTTTCTTT.

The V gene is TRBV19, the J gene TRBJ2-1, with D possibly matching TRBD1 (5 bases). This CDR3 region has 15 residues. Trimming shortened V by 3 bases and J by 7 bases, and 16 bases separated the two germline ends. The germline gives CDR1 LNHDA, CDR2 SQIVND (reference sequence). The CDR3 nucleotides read TGTGCCAGTAGTATTGAAAAAATGGGGCCAAATGAGCAGTTCTTC. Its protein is CASSIEKMGPNEQFF.

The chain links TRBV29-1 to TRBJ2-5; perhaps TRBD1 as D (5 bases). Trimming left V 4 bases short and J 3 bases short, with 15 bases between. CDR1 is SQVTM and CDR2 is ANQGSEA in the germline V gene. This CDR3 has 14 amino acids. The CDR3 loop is CSVGPQSREETQYF. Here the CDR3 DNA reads TGCAGCGTTGGACCCCAGAGCAGGGAAGAGACCCAGTACTTC.

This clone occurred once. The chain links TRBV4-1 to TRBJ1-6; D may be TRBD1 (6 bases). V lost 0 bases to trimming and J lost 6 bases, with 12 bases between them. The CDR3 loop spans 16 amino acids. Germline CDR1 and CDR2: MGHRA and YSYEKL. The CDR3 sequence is CASSQETGARNSPLHF. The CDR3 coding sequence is TGCGCCAGCAGCCAAGAAACGGGGGCACGTAATTCACCCCTCCACTTT.

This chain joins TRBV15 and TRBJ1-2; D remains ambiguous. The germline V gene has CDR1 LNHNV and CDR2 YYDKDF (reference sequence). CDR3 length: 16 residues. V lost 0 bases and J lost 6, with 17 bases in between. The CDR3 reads CATSRDGVVGVHGYTF. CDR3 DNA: TGTGCCACCAGCAGAGATGGGGTCGTCGGGGTCCATGGCTACACCTTC.

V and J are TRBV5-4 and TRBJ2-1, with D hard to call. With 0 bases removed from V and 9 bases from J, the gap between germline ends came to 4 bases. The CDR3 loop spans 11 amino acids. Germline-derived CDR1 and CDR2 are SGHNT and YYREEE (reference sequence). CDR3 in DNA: TGTGCCAGCAGCTTGGAAAGTGAGCAGTTCTTC. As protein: CASSLESEQFF.

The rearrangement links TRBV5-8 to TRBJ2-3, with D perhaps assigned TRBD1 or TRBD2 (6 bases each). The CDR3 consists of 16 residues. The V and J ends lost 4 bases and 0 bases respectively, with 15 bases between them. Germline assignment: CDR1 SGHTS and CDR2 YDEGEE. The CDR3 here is CASSLKTGRSTDTQYF. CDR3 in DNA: TGTGCCAGCAGCCTTAAAACAGGGAGGAGCACAGATACGCAGTATTTT.

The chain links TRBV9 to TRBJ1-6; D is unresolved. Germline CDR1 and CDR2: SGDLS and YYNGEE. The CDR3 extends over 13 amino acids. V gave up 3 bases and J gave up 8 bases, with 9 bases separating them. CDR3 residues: CASSGTLDSPLHF. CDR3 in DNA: TGTGCCAGCAGCGGTACTCTCGATTCACCCCTCCACTTT.

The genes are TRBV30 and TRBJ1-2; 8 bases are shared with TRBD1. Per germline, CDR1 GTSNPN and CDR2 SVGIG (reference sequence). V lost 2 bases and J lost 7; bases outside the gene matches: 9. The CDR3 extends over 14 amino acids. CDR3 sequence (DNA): TGTGCCTGGAGTCTCGGACAGGGAGGAGGTGGCTACACCTTC. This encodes CAWSLGQGGGGYTF.

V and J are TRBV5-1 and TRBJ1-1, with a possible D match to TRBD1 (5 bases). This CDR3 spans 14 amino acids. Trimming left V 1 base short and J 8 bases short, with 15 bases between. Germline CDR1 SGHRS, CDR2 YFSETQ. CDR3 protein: CASSLQGLIQEAFF. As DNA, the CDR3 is TGCGCCAGCAGCTTGCAGGGTCTAATACAGGAAGCTTTCTTT.

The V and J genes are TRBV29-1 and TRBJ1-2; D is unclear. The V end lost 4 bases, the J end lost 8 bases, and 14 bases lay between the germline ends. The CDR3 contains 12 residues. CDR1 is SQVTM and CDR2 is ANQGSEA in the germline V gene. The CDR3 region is CSVVRLMGGYTF. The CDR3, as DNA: TGCAGCGTTGTCCGGCTAATGGGGGGCTACACCTTC.

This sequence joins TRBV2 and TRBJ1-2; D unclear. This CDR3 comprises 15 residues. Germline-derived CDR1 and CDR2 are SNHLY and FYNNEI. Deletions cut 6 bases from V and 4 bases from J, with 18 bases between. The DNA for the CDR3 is TGTGCCAGCAGGCTTCAGGTTTCTCCCTCCTATGGCTACACCTTC. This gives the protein CASRLQVSPSYGYTF.